One sample yielded the 13 T cell receptor beta chains listed below, sequenced in a study of blood T cell repertoires in COVID-19. This table comes from immunoSEQ multiplex PCR, and its TCRdb copy is limited to in-frame clones, with some not included. The sample shows around 160,000 clones, approximately 90% of them seen only once. The sequencing sample was made of peripheral blood. Receptor source: a man aged 18 to 29 with acute or convalescent COVID-19.

This chain connects TRBV30 to TRBJ1-1, with D tentatively TRBD1 (6 bases). The CDR3 is made up of 13 amino acids. V lost 5 bases, J lost 4 bases, and 14 bases lay in between. CDR1 is GTSNPN and CDR2 is SVGIG in the germline V gene (reference sequence). Here the CDR3 reads CAWGDTGTTEAFF. Written as DNA, the CDR3 is TGTGCCTGGGGGGACACCGGGACCACTGAAGCTTTCTTT. The full variable domain, its missing parts supplied by reference TRBV30 and TRBJ1-1, is SQTIHQWPATLVQPVGSPLSLECTVEGTSNPNLYWYRQAAGRGLQLLFYSVGIGQISSEVPQNLSASRPQDRQFILSSKKLLLSDSGFYLCAWGDTGTTEAFFGQGTRLTVV.

V is TRBV7-9 and J is TRBJ1-4; 7 nucleotides agree with TRBD1. The V gene end was trimmed by 7 bases and the J gene end by 5 bases; junction bases not matched to a gene: 7. Germline CDR1 and CDR2: SEHNR and FQNEAQ (reference sequence). This CDR3 is built from 14 residues. This chain's CDR3 is CASNRDRSNEKLFF. The CDR3 DNA reads TGTGCCAGCAACCGGGACAGATCGAATGAAAAACTGTTTTTT.

The J gene is TRBJ2-2, the V gene TRBV9; no firm D call. Germline V lookup: CDR1 SGDLS, CDR2 YYNGEE. This CDR3 is built from 13 residues. V lost 5 bases and J lost 0, with 5 bases in between. As DNA, the CDR3 is TGTGCCAGCAGTGCGACGAACACCGGGGAGCTGTTTTTT. This gives the protein CASSATNTGELFF.

This chain joins TRBV19 and TRBJ2-2; 10 bases agree with TRBD2. Germline V gives CDR1 LNHDA, CDR2 SQIVND (reference sequence). V shed 7 bases and J 5 bases; nucleotides not matched to a gene: 4. The CDR3 extends over 14 amino acids. The CDR3 DNA is TGTGCCAGTAATCTAGCGGGAGTAACCGGGGAGCTGTTTTTT. It specifies CASNLAGVTGELFF.

The chain recombines TRBV4-1 with TRBJ1-4, with TRBD1 as a possible D gene (5 bases). CDR1 is MGHRA and CDR2 is YSYEKL in the germline V gene. The CDR3 sequence is 17 residues long. Trimming cost V 0 bases and J 8 bases, with 19 bases left between them. CDR3 residues: CASSQDSRGGAGEKLFF. The CDR3 nucleotides read TGCGCCAGCAGCCAAGACTCGAGGGGAGGGGCGGGGGAAAAACTGTTTTTT.

The sample holds one count of this clone. J is TRBJ1-4 and V is TRBV4-1; D might be TRBD1 (6 bases). V was shortened by 0 bases and J by 6 bases, with 14 bases between the two germline ends. The CDR3 totals 16 residues. Looked up from germline, CDR1 is MGHRA and CDR2 is YSYEKL. This CDR3 is CASSQDIGQGHEKLFF. Here the CDR3 DNA reads TGCGCCAGCAGCCAAGATATAGGGCAGGGGCATGAAAAACTGTTTTTT.

The chain carries TRBV6-5 and TRBJ1-6, with D unresolved. The germline gives CDR1 MNHEY, CDR2 SVGAGI. This CDR3 has 13 amino acids. V lost 1 base and J 15 bases, leaving 13 bases between the germline ends. CDR3 sequence: CASSYLEGSLLHF. The CDR3, as DNA: TGTGCCAGCAGTTACTTGGAGGGAAGCCTCCTCCACTTT.

V gene TRBV27 combines with J gene TRBJ2-7, with TRBD1 identical over 11 bases. With 5 bases clipped from V and 4 bases from J, the junction kept 7 bases outside the gene matches. The germline V gene encodes CDR1 MNHEY and CDR2 SMNVEV (reference sequence). The CDR3 runs to 15 residues. CDR3 bases: TGTGCCAGCAGTAGAGGGACAGGGGGTAAATACGAGCAGTACTTC. This sequence encodes CASSRGTGGKYEQYF.

Only one count was recorded for this clone. The chain has TRBV5-1 and TRBJ1-2; D is perhaps TRBD1 (6 bases). The CDR3 totals 15 residues. The V end lost 0 bases, the J end lost 2 bases, and 11 bases lay between the germline ends. Germline CDR1 and CDR2: SGHRS and YFSETQ. CDR3 sequence: CASSLGPTGNYGYTF. The CDR3 DNA follows: TGCGCCAGCAGCTTGGGGCCAACAGGGAACTATGGCTACACCTTC.

This clone appeared a single time. The rearrangement uses TRBV5-1 and TRBJ2-1, with D unresolved. CDR3 length: 15 amino acids. CDR1 is SGHRS and CDR2 is YFSETQ in the germline V gene. The V and J ends lost 6 bases and 5 bases respectively, with 18 bases between them. The CDR3 nucleotides are TGCGCCAGCACGCCGAGAGTCGGGTGGAACAATGAGCAGTTCTTC. Residues: CASTPRVGWNNEQFF.

The V and J genes are TRBV29-1 and TRBJ2-6; D is uncertain. The CDR3 contains 14 residues. The ends were cut back, 3 bases at V and 0 bases at J, with 6 bases in the middle. Germline V gene lookup returns CDR1 SQVTM and CDR2 ANQGSEA. This CDR3 reads CSVEESSGANVLTF. CDR3 DNA sequence: TGCAGCGTTGAGGAGAGCTCTGGGGCCAACGTCCTGACTTTC. The full variable domain, its missing parts supplied by reference TRBV29-1 and TRBJ2-6, is SAVISQKPSRDICQRGTSLTIQCQVDSQVTMMFWYRQQPGQSLTLIATANQGSEATYESGFVIDKFPISRPNLTFSTLTVSNMSPEDSSIYLCSVEESSGANVLTFGAGSRLTVL.

The rearrangement joins TRBV12-3 or TRBV12-4 to TRBJ1-2; no definite D call. This CDR3 spans 13 amino acids. V lost 3 bases, J lost 4 bases, and 9 bases lay in between. CDR3 protein: CASSFGSTYGYTF. As DNA, the CDR3 is TGTGCCAGCAGTTTCGGGTCCACCTATGGCTACACCTTC.

The rearrangement links TRBV12-3 or TRBV12-4 to TRBJ1-4; TRBD1 agrees at 7 bases. CDR3 length: 13 residues. V was clipped by 7 bases and J by 12 bases; unmatched bases: 11. DNA for the CDR3: TGTGCCAGCAATTATCACCCGGGGACAGAACTGTTTTTT. It codes for CASNYHPGTELFF.